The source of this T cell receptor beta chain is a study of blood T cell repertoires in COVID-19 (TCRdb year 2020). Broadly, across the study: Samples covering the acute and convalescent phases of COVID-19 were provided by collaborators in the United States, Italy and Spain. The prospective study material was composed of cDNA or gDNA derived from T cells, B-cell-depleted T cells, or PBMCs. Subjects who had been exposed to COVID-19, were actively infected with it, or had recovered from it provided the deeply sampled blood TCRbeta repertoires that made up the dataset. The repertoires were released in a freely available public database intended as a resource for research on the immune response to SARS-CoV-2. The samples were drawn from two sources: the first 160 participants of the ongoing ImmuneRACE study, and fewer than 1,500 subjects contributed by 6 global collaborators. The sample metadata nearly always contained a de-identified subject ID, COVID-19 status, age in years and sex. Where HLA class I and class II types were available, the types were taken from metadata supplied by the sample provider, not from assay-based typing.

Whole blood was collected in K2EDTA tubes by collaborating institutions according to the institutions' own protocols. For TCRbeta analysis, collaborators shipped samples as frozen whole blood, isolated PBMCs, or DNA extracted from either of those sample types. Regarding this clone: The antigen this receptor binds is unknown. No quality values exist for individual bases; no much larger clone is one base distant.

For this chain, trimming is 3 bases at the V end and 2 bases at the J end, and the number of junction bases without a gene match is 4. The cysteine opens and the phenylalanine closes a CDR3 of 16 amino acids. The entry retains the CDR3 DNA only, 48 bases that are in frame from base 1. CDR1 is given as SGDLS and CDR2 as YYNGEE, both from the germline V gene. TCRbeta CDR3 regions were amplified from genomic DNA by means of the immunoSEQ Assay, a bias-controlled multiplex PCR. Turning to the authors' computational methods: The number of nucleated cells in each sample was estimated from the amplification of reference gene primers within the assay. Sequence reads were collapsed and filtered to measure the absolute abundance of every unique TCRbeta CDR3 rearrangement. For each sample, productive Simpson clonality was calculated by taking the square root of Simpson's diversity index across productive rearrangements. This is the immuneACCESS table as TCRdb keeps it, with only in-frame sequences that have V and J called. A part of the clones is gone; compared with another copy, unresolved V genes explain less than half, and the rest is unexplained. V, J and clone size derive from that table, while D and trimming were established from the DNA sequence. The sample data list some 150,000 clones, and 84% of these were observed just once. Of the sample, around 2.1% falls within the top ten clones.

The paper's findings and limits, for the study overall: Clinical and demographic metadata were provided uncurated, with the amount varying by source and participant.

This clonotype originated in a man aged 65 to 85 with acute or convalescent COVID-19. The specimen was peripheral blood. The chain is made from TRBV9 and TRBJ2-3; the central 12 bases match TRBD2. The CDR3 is CASSALAGGLTDTQYF. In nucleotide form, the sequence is TGTGCCAGCAGCGCACTAGCGGGGGGCCTCACAGATACGCAGTATTTT.